The subject of this entry is one T cell receptor beta chain. The antigen is not known. The sample is drawn from a study of vaccination and CD4 T cells after COVID-19. Study details: Post-diagnosis, post-COVID samples were collected after a median 101 days, ranging 35 to 161. Each of the control cultures got a CEFX pool, an HIV-1 Nef pool, or no peptide.

Treatment described: roughly 10-day PBMC culture with coronavirus spike peptide pools or control peptides (ViraFEST assay). Wells that each held 1.5 million to 2 million PBMCs were cultured with 9.5 to 10 IU/ml IL-2 and 8.5 to 10 ug/ml peptide pools. This CDR3 region has 14 residues. CDR1 and CDR2 from the germline V gene are DFQATT and SNEGSKA (reference sequence). V lost 5 bases, J lost 0 bases, and 11 bases lay in between. An Oncomine TCR Beta short-read assay was used to sequence the DNA from cultured CD4+ T cells. MiXCR was run by TCRdb on the PCR reads, yielding one entry per CDR3 protein. The sample has over 7,000 distinct CDR3 sequences, 58% seen once.

The chain links TRBV20-1 to TRBJ2-1; D gene ambiguous. Specimen: CD4+ T cells from blood, cultured in vitro. The clonotype was recovered from a human donor who had recovered from COVID-19. CDR3 sequence (DNA): TGCAGTGCTCCCGGCTTGCGCTCCTACAATGAGCAGTTCTTC. Protein: CSAPGLRSYNEQFF.